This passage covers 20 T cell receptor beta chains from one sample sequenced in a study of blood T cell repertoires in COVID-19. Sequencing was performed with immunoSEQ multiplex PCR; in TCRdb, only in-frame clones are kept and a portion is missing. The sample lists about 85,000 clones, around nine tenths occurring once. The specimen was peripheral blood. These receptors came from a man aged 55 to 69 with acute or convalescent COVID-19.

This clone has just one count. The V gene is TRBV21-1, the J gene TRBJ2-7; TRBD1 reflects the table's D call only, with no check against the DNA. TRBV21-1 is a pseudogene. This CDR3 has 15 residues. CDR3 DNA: TGTGCCAGCAGCCCGAGGCAGGGGCCCTCCTACGAGCAGTACTTC. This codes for CASSPRQGPSYEQYF.

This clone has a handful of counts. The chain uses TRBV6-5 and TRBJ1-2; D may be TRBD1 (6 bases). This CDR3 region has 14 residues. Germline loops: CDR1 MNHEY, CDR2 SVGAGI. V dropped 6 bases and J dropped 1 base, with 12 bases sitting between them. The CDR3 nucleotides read TGTGCCAGCAGGGACAAACAGGGTAACTATGGCTACACCTTC. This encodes CASRDKQGNYGYTF.

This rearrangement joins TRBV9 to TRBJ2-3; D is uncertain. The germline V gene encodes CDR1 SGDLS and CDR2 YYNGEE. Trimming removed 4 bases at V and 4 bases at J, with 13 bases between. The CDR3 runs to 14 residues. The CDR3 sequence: CASSPSLSSDTQYF. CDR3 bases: TGTGCCAGCAGCCCTTCCCTCTCCTCAGATACGCAGTATTTT.

The CDR3 nucleotides read TGTGCCAGCAGCGTTATAGCGGGGGGCCCCGCCGGGGAGCTGTTTTTT. Translated, it gives CASSVIAGGPAGELFF. The gene calls are TRBV9 and TRBJ2-2; 10 bases line up with TRBD2. The CDR3 sequence is 16 residues long. Germline V lookup: CDR1 SGDLS, CDR2 YYNGEE. Trimming removed 2 bases from V and 6 bases from J; junction bases left unmatched: 7.

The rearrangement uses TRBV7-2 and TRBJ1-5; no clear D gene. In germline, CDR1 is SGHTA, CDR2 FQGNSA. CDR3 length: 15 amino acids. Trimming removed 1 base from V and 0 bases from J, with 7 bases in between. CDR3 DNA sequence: TGTGCCAGCAGCTTAGTGCAGATTAGCAATCAGCCCCAGCATTTT. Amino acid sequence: CASSLVQISNQPQHF.

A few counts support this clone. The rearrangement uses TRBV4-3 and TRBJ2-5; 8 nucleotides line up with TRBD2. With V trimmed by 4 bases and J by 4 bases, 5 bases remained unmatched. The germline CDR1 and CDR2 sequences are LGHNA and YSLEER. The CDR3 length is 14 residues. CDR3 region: CASSPSGGGETQYF. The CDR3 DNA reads TGCGCCAGCAGCCCTTCGGGAGGGGGAGAGACCCAGTACTTC.

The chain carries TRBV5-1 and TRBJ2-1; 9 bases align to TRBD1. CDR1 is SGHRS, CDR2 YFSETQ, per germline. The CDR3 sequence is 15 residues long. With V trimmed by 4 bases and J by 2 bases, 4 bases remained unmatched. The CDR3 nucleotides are TGCGCCAGCAGCCCCGGGACAGGGCCCTACAATGAGCAGTTCTTC. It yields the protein CASSPGTGPYNEQFF.

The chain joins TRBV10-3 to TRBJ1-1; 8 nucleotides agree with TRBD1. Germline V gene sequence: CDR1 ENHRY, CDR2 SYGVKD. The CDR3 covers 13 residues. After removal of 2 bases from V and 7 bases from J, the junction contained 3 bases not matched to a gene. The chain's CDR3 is CAISEDRGREAFF. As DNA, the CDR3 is TGTGCCATCAGTGAGGACAGGGGACGTGAAGCTTTCTTT.

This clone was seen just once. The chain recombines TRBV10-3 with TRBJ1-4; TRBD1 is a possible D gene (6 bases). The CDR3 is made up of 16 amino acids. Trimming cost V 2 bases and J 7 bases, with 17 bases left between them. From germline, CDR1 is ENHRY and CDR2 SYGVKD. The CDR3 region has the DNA TGTGCCATCAGTGAGGCATACAGGGATGTAAGTGAAAAACTGTTTTTT. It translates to CAISEAYRDVSEKLFF.

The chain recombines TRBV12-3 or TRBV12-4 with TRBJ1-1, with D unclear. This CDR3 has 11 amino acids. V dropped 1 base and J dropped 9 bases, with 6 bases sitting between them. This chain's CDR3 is CASSLGAKAFF. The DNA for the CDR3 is TGTGCCAGCAGTTTAGGGGCAAAAGCTTTCTTT.

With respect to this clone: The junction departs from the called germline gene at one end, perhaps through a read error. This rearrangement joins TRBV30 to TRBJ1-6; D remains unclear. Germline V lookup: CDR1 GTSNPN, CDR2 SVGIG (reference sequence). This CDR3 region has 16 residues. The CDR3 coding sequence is TGTGCCTGGAGTGCGAGTTTTGACACCGATAACTCACCCCTCCACTTT. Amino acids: CAWSASFDTDNSPLHF.

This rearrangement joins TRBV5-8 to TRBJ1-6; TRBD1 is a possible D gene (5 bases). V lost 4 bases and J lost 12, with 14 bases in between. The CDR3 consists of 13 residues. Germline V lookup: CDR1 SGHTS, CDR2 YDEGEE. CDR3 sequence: CASSPQSGLPLHF. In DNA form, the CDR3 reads TGTGCCAGCAGCCCGCAGTCAGGGTTACCCCTCCACTTT.

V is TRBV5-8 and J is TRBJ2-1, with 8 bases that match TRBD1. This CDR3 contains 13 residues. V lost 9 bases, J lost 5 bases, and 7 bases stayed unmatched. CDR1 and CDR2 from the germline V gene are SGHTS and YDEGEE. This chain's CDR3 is CATQQGVNNEQFF. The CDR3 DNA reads TGTGCCACCCAACAGGGGGTGAACAATGAGCAGTTCTTC.

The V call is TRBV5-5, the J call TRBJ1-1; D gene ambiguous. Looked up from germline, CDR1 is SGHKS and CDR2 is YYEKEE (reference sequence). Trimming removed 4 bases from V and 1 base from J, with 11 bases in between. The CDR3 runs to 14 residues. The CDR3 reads CASSKGVGNTEAFF. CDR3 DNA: TGTGCCAGCAGCAAGGGAGTCGGGAACACTGAAGCTTTCTTT.

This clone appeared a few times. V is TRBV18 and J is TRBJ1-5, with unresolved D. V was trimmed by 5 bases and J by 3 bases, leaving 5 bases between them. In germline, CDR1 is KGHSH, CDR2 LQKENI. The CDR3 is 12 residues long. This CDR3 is CASSSYNQPQHF. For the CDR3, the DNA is TGTGCCAGCTCAAGCTACAATCAGCCCCAGCATTTT.

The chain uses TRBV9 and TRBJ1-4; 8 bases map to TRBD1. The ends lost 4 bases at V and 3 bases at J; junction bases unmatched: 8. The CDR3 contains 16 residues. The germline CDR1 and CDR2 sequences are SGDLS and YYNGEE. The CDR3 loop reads CASSPGTGASNEKLFF. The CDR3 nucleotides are TGTGCCAGCAGCCCCGGGACAGGTGCGTCTAATGAAAAACTGTTTTTT.

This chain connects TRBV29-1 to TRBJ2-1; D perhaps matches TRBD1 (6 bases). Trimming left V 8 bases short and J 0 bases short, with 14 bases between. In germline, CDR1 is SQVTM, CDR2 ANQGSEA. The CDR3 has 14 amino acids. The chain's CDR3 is CSFQTGGSYNEQFF. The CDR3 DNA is TGCAGCTTCCAGACAGGCGGCTCCTACAATGAGCAGTTCTTC.

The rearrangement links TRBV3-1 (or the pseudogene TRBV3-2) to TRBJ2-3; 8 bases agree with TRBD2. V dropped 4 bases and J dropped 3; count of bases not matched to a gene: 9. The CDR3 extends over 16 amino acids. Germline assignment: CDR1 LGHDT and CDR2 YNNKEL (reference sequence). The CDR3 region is CASSRLAGSVTDTQYF. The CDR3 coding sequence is TGTGCCAGCAGCCGGTTAGCGGGGAGTGTGACAGATACGCAGTATTTT.

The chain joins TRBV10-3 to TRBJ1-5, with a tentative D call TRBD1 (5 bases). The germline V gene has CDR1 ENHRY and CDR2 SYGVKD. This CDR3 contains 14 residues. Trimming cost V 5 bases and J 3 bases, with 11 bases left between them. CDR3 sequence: CAISTDSFNQPQHF. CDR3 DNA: TGTGCCATCAGTACCGACAGCTTCAATCAGCCCCAGCATTTT.

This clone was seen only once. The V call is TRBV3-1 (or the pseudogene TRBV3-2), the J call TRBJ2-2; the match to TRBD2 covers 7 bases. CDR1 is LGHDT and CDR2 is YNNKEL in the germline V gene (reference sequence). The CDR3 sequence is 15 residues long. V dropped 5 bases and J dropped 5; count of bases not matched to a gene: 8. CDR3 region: CASSSWEGGTGELFF. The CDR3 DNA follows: TGTGCCAGCAGCTCCTGGGAGGGTGGGACCGGGGAGCTGTTTTTT.